This T cell receptor (beta chain) was sequenced in a study of CXCR3-negative and CXCR3-positive naive CD8 T cells. This CDR3 comprises 16 residues. cDNA libraries for TRB were generated by 5' RACE incorporating UMI labels. No DNA is given; TCRdb re-called the 5' RACE reads and lists each CDR3 protein once. The sample spans tens of thousands of distinct CDR3 sequences; the ten largest clones claim approximately 1.5%. What was sequenced was naive CXCR3- CD8+ T cells from blood. The sample's subset: CD45RO-CCR7+CD27+CD95- naive CD8+ T cells lacking CXCR3 (TNR3-). The gene calls are TRBV12-3 or TRBV12-4 and TRBJ2-7; TCRdb outputs TRBD1, but without DNA this stays unchecked. The source is a human donor in good health. Some clones in this sample may be carry-over from other donors' samples. The CDR3 is CASSSPPGGGTYEQYF.